Listed below are T cell receptor beta chains from one sample, sequenced in a study of blood T cell repertoires in COVID-19. Data came from immunoSEQ multiplex PCR; TCRdb stores just in-frame clones and leaves some out. Here the sample spans under 350,000 clones, roughly nine tenths being singletons. The sample was peripheral blood. These receptors were obtained from a man younger than 35 with active or convalescent COVID-19. Each CDR3 is given without its conserved first and last residue.

TRBV2 ARTGGGTEAF
TRBV29-1 SVQYRDRGDIQY
TRBV25-1 ASSEYSGGKHNEQF
TRBV13 ASSLGRGWGEKLF
TRBV6-5 ASSSHRVQYEQY
TRBV6-5 ASRGRPNTGELF
TRBV11-1 ASSFGLAGEAGELF
TRBV6-5 ASSPTGGGSNEQF
TRBV28 ASSDSLGETQY
TRBV3-1/TRBV3-2 ASSQETSGGFLGEQF
TRBV12-3/TRBV12-4 ASSGQGSFGYT
TRBV19 ASSLGLADYEQY
TRBV5-4 ASSLPGRDSPLH
TRBV6-2/TRBV6-3 ASSYSTGLVGRSGELF
TRBV29-1 SAAAGGARYYGYT
TRBV2 ASRILNTMGELF
TRBV5-6 ASSLQNHRAQY
TRBV5-5 ASRRLAGGKNNEQF
TRBV9 ASSSRRGMREGQYNEQF
TRBV3-1/TRBV3-2 ASSPGQGINEKLF
TRBV6-5 ASSYNAEAYEQY
TRBV5-1 ASSPGQGAGDAF
TRBV7-9 ASSLEEGRPELF
TRBV28 ASSPLSRDRSYEQY
TRBV18 ASSPPGLGAGELF
TRBV12-5 ASGLDRLGETQY
TRBV19 ASSMGGTGPRYGYT
TRBV10-1 ASSDLGGRNTGELF
TRBV2 ASQQGAKGYT
TRBV12-5 ASGLIAGADTQY
TRBV9 ASSGATGWELF
TRBV5-4 ASSPWTGGSGNTIY
TRBV11-2 ASRRDLMTGELF
TRBV7-3 ASSLTLGLAGVVWETQY
TRBV9 ASSVEPIVSGNTIY
TRBV24-1 ATRTTGDSTEAF
TRBV2 ASSVFEEQY
TRBV14 ASSKTRGSVYGYT
TRBV10-1 ASSDDSGGFYNEQF
TRBV15 ATSREGRMGGELF
TRBV7-2 ASSQTYGTTSGYEQY
TRBV6-5 ASSYSTRDNSPLH
TRBV7-9 ASSRTGTGDEKLF
TRBV2 ASSGQVLNTEAF
TRBV6-5 ASQDSGANVLT
TRBV14 ASSQGYRDRF
TRBV11-3 ASSFHGCAF
TRBV5-1 ASSLAGASEAF
TRBV9 ASSPTPTSGNIQY
TRBV19 ASRGQGGTDTQY
TRBV9 ASSATPGLYTGELF
TRBV29-1 SVEVQNTEAF
TRBV7-6 ASSLAGGLAGATQY
TRBV7-7 ASSPAGEAEQY
TRBV3-1/TRBV3-2 ASSRRTSGPYSYNEQF